The 7 T cell receptor beta chains below were found in one sample sequenced in a study of cytomegalovirus exposure and HLA in healthy donors (dated by TCRdb to 2015 to 2018). To prepare the library, the immunoSEQ multiplex PCR assay was applied. A mixture of 60 forward primers for TCR Vbeta segments and 13 reverse primers for TCR Jbeta segments was used in the multiplex PCR. The immuneACCESS repertoire file appears here via TCRdb, limited to in-frame rearrangements. These files lack a portion of the clones; in checked studies, under half of the deficit traces to unresolved V genes, and the cause of the others is not known. The sample yields about 130,000 clones; over 75% were counted once. 4.2% of the sample comes from the top ten. Sequencing was performed on PBMCs. The receptors originated from a male donor in good health and CMV-seropositive.

The chain recombines TRBV2 with TRBJ1-6; 8 bases are shared with TRBD1. The CDR3 contains 15 residues. Germline V gene lookup returns CDR1 SNHLY and CDR2 FYNNEI. J lost 7 bases, V lost 2 bases, and 4 bases had no gene match. DNA of the CDR3: TGTGCCAGCAGTGAAACGGCAGGGGGCAATTCACCCCTCCACTTT. This translates into CASSETAGGNSPLHF.

The genes are TRBV7-9 and TRBJ2-7; D may be TRBD1 (7 bases). The germline V gene encodes CDR1 SEHNR and CDR2 FQNEAQ (reference sequence). Trimming cost V 3 bases and J 2 bases, with 11 bases left between them. This CDR3 spans 14 amino acids. CDR3 nucleotide sequence: TGTGCCAGCAGCTTTTCAGGGGGGACCTACGAGCAGTACTTC. Amino acids: CASSFSGGTYEQYF.

This clone was seen a handful of times. This chain joins TRBV5-1 and TRBJ1-1; 7 bases fit TRBD1. This CDR3 comprises 15 residues. The germline CDR1 and CDR2 sequences are SGHRS and YFSETQ. V lost 0 bases, J lost 4 bases, and 6 bases stayed unmatched. DNA of the CDR3: TGCGCCAGCAGCTTGGCCGGTGCAGGGGGCACTGAAGCTTTCTTT. Residues: CASSLAGAGGTEAFF.

The chain joins TRBV19 to TRBJ2-5, with 7 nucleotides matching TRBD2. The end of the DNA aligns better with TRBJ2-7, so the J call may be wrong. This CDR3 region has 14 residues. Germline V lookup: CDR1 LNHDA, CDR2 SQIVND (reference sequence). The CDR3: CASSFGGSSYEQYF. CDR3 DNA: TGTGCCAGTAGTTTCGGCGGGAGCTCCTACGAGCAGTACTTC.

The chain recombines TRBV2 with TRBJ1-2; the D gene is possibly TRBD1 (5 bases). The CDR3 consists of 13 residues. V was shortened by 8 bases and J by 3 bases, with 13 bases between the two germline ends. Looked up from germline, CDR1 is SNHLY and CDR2 is FYNNEI. The CDR3 DNA reads as TGTGCCAGCGGCAGACAGATTGACTATGGCTACACCTTC. Translation: CASGRQIDYGYTF.

The rearrangement uses TRBV29-1 and TRBJ2-1; 8 bases are a match to TRBD2. This CDR3 has 12 amino acids. V lost 7 bases, J lost 2 bases, and 1 base stayed unmatched. Germline V gives CDR1 SQVTM, CDR2 ANQGSEA. CDR3 bases: TGCAGCGCGGGACTAGCCTACAATGAGCAGTTCTTC. Its translation is CSAGLAYNEQFF.

The CDR3 region is CSVRRTGETQYF. CDR3 DNA: TGCAGCGTTAGGAGAACGGGAGAGACCCAGTACTTC. The genes are TRBV29-1 and TRBJ2-5; D not resolved. This CDR3 region has 12 residues. Trimming removed 5 bases at V and 4 bases at J, with 11 bases between. CDR1 and CDR2 from the germline V gene are SQVTM and ANQGSEA.